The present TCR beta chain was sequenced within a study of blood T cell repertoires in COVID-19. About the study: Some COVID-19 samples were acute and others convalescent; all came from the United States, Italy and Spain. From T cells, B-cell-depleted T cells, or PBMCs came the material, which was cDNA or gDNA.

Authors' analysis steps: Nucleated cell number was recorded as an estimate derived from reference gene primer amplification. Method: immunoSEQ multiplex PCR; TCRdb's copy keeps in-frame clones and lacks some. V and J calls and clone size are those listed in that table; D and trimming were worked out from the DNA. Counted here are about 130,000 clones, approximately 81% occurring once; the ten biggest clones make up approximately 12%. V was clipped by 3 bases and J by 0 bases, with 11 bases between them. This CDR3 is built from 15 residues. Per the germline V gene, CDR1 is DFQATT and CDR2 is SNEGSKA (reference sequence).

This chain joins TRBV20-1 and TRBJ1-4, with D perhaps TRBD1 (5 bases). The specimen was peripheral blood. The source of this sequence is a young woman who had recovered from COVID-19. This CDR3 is CSASGRVATNEKLFF. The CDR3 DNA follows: TGCAGTGCTAGTGGCAGGGTGGCAACTAATGAAAAACTGTTTTTT.